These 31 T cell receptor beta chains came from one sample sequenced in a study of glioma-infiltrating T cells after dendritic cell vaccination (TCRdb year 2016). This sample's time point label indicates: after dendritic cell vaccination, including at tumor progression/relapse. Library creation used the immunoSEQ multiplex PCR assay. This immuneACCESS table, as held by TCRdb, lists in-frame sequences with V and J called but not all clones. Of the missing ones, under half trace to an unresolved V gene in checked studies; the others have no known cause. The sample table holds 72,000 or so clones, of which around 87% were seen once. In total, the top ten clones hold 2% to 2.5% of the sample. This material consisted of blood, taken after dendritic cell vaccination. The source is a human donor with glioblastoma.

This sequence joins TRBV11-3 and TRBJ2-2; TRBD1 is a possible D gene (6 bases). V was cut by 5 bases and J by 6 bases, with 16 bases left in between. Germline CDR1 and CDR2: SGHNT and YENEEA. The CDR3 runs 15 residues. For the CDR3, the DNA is TGTGCCAGCAGCCAGGGGTCGCGGGTCGCCGGGGAGCTGTTTTTT. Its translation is CASSQGSRVAGELFF.

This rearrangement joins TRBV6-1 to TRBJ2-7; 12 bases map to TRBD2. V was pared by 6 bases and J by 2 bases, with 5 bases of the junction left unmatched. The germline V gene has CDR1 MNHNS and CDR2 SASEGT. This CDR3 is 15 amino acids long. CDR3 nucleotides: TGTGCCAGCAGGTCGGGACTAGCGGGCGCCTACGAGCAGTACTTC. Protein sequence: CASRSGLAGAYEQYF.

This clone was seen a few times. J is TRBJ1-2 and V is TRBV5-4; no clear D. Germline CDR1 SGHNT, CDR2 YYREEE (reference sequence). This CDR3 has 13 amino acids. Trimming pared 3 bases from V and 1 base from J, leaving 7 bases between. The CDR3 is CASSSQYNYGYTF. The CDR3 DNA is TGTGCCAGCAGCTCACAGTATAACTATGGCTACACCTTC. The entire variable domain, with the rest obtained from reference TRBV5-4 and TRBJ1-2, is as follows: ETGVTQSPTHLIKTRGQQVTLRCSSQSGHNTVSWYQQALGQGPQFIFQYYREEENGRGNFPPRFSGLQFPNYSSELNVNALELDDSALYLCASSSQYNYGYTFGSGTRLTVV.

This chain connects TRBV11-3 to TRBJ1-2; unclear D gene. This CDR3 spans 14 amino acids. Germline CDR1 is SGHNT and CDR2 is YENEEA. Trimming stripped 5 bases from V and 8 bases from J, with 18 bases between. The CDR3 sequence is CASSRGGERKGYTF. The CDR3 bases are TGTGCCAGCAGCCGCGGTGGGGAGAGGAAGGGCTACACCTTC.

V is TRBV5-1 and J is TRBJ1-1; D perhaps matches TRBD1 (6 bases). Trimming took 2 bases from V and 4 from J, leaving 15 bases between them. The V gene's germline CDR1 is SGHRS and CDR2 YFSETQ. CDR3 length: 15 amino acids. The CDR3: CASSFGQGSRTEAFF. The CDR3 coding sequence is TGCGCCAGCAGCTTTGGGCAGGGGAGTCGCACTGAAGCTTTCTTT.

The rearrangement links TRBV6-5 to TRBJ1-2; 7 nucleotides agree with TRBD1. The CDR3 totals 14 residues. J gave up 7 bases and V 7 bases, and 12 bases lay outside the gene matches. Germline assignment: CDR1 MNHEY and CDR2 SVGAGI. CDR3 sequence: CASKNDREGGGYTF. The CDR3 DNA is TGTGCCAGCAAGAATGACAGGGAAGGTGGTGGCTACACCTTC.

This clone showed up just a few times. The CDR3 region is CAWSVQIRETQYF. The CDR3 DNA reads as TGTGCCTGGAGTGTCCAGATCAGGGAGACCCAGTACTTC. V is TRBV30 and J is TRBJ2-5; D uncertain. V was pared by 0 bases and J by 5 bases, with 10 bases between. Germline V lookup: CDR1 GTSNPN, CDR2 SVGIG (reference sequence). The CDR3 runs 13 residues.

The CDR3 DNA is TGCGCCAGCAGCTTGCCAGGCAACTATGGCTACACCTTC. Translated, it gives CASSLPGNYGYTF. This chain uses TRBV5-1 with TRBJ1-2; D remains ambiguous. V lost 1 base, J lost 2 bases, and 6 bases lay in between. This CDR3 has 13 amino acids. Germline V gene lookup returns CDR1 SGHRS and CDR2 YFSETQ.

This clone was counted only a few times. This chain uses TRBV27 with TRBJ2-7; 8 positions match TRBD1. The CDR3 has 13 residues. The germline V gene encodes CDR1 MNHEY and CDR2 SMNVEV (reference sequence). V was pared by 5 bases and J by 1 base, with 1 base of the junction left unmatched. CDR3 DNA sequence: TGTGCCAGCAGTGGGACAGGTTCCTACGAGCAGTACTTC. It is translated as CASSGTGSYEQYF.

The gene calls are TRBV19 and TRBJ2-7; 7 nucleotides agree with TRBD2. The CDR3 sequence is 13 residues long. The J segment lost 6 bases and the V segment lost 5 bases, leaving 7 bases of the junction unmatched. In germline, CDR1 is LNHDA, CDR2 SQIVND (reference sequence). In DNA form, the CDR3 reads TGTGCCAGTAGTTCGTCGCGGGGGTCCGAGCAGTACTTC. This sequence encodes CASSSSRGSEQYF.

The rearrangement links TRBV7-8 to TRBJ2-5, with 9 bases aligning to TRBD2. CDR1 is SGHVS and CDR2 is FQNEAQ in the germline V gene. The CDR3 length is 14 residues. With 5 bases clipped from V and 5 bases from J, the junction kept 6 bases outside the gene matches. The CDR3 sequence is CASSPIGLAETQYF. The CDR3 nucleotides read TGTGCCAGCAGCCCGATTGGACTAGCGGAGACCCAGTACTTC.

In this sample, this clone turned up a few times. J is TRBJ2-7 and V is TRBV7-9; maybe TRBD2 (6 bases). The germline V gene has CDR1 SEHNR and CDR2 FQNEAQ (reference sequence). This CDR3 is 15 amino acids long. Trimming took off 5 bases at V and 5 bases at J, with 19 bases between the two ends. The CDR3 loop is CASSHLGTPQDEQYF. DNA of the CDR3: TGTGCCAGCAGCCACCTCGGGACTCCCCAGGACGAGCAGTACTTC.

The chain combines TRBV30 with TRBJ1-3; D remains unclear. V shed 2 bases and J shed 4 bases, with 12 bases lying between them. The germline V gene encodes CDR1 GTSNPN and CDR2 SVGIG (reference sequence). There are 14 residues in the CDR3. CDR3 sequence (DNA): TGTGCCTGGAGTCCCACGGGTCTAGGAAACACCATATATTTT. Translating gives CAWSPTGLGNTIYF.

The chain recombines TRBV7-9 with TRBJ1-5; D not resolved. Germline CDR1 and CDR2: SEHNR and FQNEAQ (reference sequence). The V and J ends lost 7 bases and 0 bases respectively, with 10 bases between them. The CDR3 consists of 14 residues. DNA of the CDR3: TGTGCCAGCACACTAGCCGATAGCAATCAGCCCCAGCATTTT. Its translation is CASTLADSNQPQHF.

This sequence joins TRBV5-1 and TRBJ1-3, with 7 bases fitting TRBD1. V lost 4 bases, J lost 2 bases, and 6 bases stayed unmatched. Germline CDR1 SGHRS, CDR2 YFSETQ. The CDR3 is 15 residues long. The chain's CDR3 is CASSATGDAGNTIYF. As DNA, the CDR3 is TGCGCCAGCAGCGCCACAGGGGACGCTGGAAACACCATATATTTT. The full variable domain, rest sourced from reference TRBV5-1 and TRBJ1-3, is KAGVTQTPRYLIKTRGQQVTLSCSPISGHRSVSWYQQTPGQGLQFLFEYFSETQRNKGNFPGRFSGRQFSNSRSEMNVSTLELGDSALYLCASSATGDAGNTIYFGEGSWLTVV.

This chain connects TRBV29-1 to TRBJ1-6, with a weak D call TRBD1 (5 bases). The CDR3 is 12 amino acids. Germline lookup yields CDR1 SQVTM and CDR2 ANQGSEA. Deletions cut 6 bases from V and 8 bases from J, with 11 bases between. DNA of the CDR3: TGCAGCGTCAGGGACTGGGATTCACCCCTCCACTTT. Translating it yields CSVRDWDSPLHF.

The CDR3 loop is CASSQTSGTTDTQYF. DNA for the CDR3: TGTGCCAGCAGCCAAACTAGCGGAACCACAGATACGCAGTATTTT. V and J are TRBV4-2 and TRBJ2-3, with 8 bases identical to TRBD2. This CDR3 is built from 15 residues. Germline lookup yields CDR1 LGHNA and CDR2 YNFKEQ. V gave up 2 bases and J gave up 2 bases; unmatched junction bases: 3.

The CDR3 here is CASSLAGGLGYTF. The CDR3 nucleotides read TGTGCCAGCAGCCTAGCGGGGGGCTTAGGCTACACCTTC. This chain connects TRBV27 to TRBJ1-2; possible D gene TRBD1, 6 bases. Deletions cut 6 bases from V and 8 bases from J, with 16 bases between. The CDR3 sequence is 13 residues long. Germline V gene data show CDR1 as MNHEY and CDR2 as SMNVEV (reference sequence).

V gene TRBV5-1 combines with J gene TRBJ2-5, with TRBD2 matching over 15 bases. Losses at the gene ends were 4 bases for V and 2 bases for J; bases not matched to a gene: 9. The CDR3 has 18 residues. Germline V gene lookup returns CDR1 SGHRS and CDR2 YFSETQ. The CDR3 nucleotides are TGCGCCAGCAGCACCGGACTAGCGGGAGGGCCGAGGCAAGAGACCCAGTACTTC. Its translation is CASSTGLAGGPRQETQYF.

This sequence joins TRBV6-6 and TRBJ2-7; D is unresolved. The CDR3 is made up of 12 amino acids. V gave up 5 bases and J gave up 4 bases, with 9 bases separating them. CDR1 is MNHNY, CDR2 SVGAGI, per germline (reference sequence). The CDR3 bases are TGTGCCAGCAGTACAAAGTTTTACGAGCAGTACTTC. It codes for CASSTKFYEQYF.

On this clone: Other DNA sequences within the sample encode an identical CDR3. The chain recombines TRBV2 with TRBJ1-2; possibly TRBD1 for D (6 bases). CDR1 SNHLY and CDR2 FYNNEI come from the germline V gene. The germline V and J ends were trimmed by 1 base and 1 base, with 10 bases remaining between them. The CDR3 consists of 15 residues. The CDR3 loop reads CASSEEGTSNYGYTF. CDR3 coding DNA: TGTGCCAGCAGTGAAGAGGGGACAAGTAACTATGGCTACACCTTC.

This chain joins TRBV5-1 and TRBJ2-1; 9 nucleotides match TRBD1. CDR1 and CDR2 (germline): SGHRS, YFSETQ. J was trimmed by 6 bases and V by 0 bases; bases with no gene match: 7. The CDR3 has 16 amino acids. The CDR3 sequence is CASSLEGTGRGNEQFF. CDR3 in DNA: TGCGCCAGCAGCTTGGAAGGGACAGGGAGAGGCAATGAGCAGTTCTTC.

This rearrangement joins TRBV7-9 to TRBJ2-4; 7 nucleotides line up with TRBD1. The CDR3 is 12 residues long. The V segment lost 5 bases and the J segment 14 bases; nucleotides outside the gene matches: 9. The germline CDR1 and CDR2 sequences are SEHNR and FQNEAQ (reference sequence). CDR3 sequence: CASSPIDREEYF. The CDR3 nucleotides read TGTGCCAGCAGCCCGATTGACAGGGAAGAGTACTTC.

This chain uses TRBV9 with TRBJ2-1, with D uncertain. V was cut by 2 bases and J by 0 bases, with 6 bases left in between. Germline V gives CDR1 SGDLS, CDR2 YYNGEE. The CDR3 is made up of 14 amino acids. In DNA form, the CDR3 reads TGTGCCAGCAGCGTGTATAGCTCCTACAATGAGCAGTTCTTC. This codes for CASSVYSSYNEQFF. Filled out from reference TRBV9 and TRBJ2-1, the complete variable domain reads DSGVTQTPKHLITATGQRVTLRCSPRSGDLSVYWYQQSLDQGLQFLIQYYNGEERAKGNILERFSAQQFPDLHSELNLSSLELGDSALYFCASSVYSSYNEQFFGPGTRLTVL.

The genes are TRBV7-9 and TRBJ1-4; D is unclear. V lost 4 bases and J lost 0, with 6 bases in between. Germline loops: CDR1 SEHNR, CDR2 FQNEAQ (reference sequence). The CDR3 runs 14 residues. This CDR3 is CASSSPPTNEKLFF. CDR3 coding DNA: TGTGCCAGCAGCTCCCCTCCAACTAATGAAAAACTGTTTTTT.

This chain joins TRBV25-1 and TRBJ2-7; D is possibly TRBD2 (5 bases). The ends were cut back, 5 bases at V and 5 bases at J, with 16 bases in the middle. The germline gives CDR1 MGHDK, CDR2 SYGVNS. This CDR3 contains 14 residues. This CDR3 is CASSTRRVGDEQYF. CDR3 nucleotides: TGTGCCAGCAGTACCCGAAGGGTCGGGGACGAGCAGTACTTC.

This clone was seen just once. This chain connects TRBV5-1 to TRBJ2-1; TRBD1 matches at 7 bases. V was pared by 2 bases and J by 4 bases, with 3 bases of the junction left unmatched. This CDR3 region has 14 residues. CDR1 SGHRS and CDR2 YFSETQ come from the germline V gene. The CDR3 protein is CASSLGQAYNEQFF. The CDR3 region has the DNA TGCGCCAGCAGCTTAGGACAGGCGTACAATGAGCAGTTCTTC.

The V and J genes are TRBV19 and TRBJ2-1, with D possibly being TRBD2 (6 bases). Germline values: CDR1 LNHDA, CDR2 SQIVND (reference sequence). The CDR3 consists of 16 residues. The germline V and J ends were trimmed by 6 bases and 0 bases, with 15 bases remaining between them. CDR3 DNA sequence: TGTGCCAGTAGCGGTCTAGCGCCCGGCTCCTACAATGAGCAGTTCTTC. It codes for CASSGLAPGSYNEQFF.

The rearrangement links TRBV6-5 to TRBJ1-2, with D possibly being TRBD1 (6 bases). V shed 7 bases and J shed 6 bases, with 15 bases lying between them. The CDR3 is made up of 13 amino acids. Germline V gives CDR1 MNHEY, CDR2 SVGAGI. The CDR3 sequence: CASTDQGFHGYTF. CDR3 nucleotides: TGTGCCAGCACCGACCAGGGGTTTCATGGCTACACCTTC.

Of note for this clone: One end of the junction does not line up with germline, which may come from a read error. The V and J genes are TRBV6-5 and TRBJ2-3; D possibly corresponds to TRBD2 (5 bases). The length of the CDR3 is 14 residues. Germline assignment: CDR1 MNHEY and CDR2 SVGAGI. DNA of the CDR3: TGTGCCAGCAGTTACTCCCCTTCGGGGTCGGGGTGGGATTTT. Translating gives CASSYSPSGSGWDF.

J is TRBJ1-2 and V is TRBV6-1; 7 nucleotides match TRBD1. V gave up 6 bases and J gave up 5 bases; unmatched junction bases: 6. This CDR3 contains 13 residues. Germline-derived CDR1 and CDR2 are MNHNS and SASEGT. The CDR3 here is CASRPPGGYGYTF. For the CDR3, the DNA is TGTGCCAGCAGACCGCCAGGGGGGTATGGCTACACCTTC.